This is a list of T cell receptor beta chains from one sample in a study of blood T cell repertoires in COVID-19. The table came from immunoSEQ multiplex PCR; TCRdb's copy has only in-frame clones and leaves some out. The sample lists 75,000 to 85,000 clones; 88% were seen once. The sequenced sample consisted of peripheral blood. The source is a human donor in a cohort sampled during active COVID-19. Both conserved end residues are part of each CDR3. The D gene is left open where the match is weak. Clone size is not always given. Where it is, it says once, few, many or a class for expanded clones.

-	TRBV7-2	TRBJ2-3	TRBD2	CASSPSGGEDTQYF	TGTGCCAGCAGCCCTAGCGGGGGTGAAGATACGCAGTATTTT
-	TRBV20-1	TRBJ2-2	-	CSARPAGELFF	TGCAGTGCTCGCCCAGCCGGGGAGCTGTTTTTT
-	TRBV6-2/TRBV6-3	TRBJ2-1	TRBD2	CASSYGRTSGRNEQFF	TGTGCCAGCAGTTACGGTCGGACTAGCGGGCGAAATGAGCAGTTCTTC
-	TRBV27	TRBJ1-5	-	CASRRGNQPQHF	TGTGCCAGCAGGCGCGGGAATCAGCCCCAGCATTTT
few	TRBV27	TRBJ2-1	-	CASMGVRGPNEQFF	TGTGCCAGCATGGGGGTCAGGGGTCCTAATGAGCAGTTCTTC
-	TRBV2	TRBJ2-3	-	CASSLTDTQYF	TGTGCCAGCAGTCTTACAGATACGCAGTATTTT
few	TRBV3-1/TRBV3-2	TRBJ2-4	TRBD2	CASSQRGGRAVQYF	TGTGCCAGCAGCCAACGCGGCGGGAGGGCCGTTCAGTACTTC
once	TRBV18	TRBJ2-7	-	CASSPSTGTQYEQYF	TGTGCCAGCTCACCATCTACGGGAACCCAATACGAGCAGTACTTC
few	TRBV11-2	TRBJ2-1	-	CASTLRGSSRSEQFF	TGTGCCAGTACCCTCCGGGGGAGCTCGAGAAGTGAGCAGTTCTTC
-	TRBV10-3	TRBJ1-6	-	CAISAGLRGNSPLHF	TGTGCCATCAGTGCGGGATTGCGGGGTAATTCACCCCTCCACTTT
-	TRBV19	TRBJ1-1	-	CASSVWNTEAFF	TGTGCCAGTAGCGTATGGAACACTGAAGCTTTCTTT
-	TRBV29-1	TRBJ2-5	-	CSVGSGEETQYF	TGCAGCGTTGGTTCCGGGGAAGAGACCCAGTACTTC
-	TRBV21-1	TRBJ2-2	-	CASSSQGRRTGELFF	TGTGCCAGCAGCTCACAGGGTAGGAGGACCGGGGAGCTGTTTTTT
-	TRBV11-3	TRBJ2-1	-	CASSPGHSTSYNEQFF	TGTGCCAGCAGCCCAGGACACAGTACTTCGTACAATGAGCAGTTCTTC
-	TRBV11-3	TRBJ2-7	-	CASSLRTSEQYF	TGTGCCAGCAGCTTACGGACTTCCGAGCAGTACTTC
-	TRBV6-5	TRBJ2-7	TRBD1	CATTGTGTYEQYF	TGTGCCACAACCGGGACAGGTACCTACGAGCAGTACTTC
-	TRBV5-1	TRBJ1-1	-	CASSLPYRGKNTEAFF	TGCGCCAGCAGCTTGCCTTATAGGGGGAAGAACACTGAAGCTTTCTTT
-	TRBV28	TRBJ2-3	TRBD1	CASSLAGTGITNTDTQYF	TGTGCCAGCAGTTTAGCCGGGACAGGGATTACAAACACAGATACGCAGTATTTT
-	TRBV5-4	TRBJ2-5	-	CASSWESGKTQYF	TGTGCCAGCAGCTGGGAGAGCGGAAAGACCCAGTACTTC
-	TRBV19	TRBJ1-4	-	CASSWQNKNEKLFF	TGTGCCAGTAGTTGGCAGAACAAAAATGAAAAACTGTTTTTT
-	TRBV6-6	TRBJ2-1	TRBD2	CASSPGLAGNNEQFF	TGTGCCAGCAGTCCCGGACTAGCGGGTAACAATGAGCAGTTCTTC
-	TRBV7-8	TRBJ1-3	TRBD1	CASSLTEGAPVAGNTIYF	TGTGCCAGCAGCCTTACAGAGGGGGCGCCGGTGGCCGGAAACACCATATATTTT
-	TRBV7-2	TRBJ1-1	TRBD1	CASSLDRRNTEAFF	TGTGCCAGCAGCTTGGACAGGAGGAACACTGAAGCTTTCTTT
-	TRBV28	TRBJ2-7	TRBD1	CASHRGGYEQYF	TGTGCCAGTCACAGGGGCGGGTACGAGCAGTACTTC
-	TRBV9	TRBJ2-3	TRBD2	CASSETTSGDTQYF	TGTGCCAGCAGCGAAACGACTAGCGGGGATACGCAGTATTTT
few	TRBV3-1/TRBV3-2	TRBJ2-7	TRBD1	CASRDRVTYEQYF	TGTGCCAGCAGGGACAGGGTTACCTACGAGCAGTACTTC
once	TRBV11-2	TRBJ2-4	TRBD1	CASSGDRGYIQYF	TGTGCCAGCAGCGGAGACAGGGGATACATTCAGTACTTC
-	TRBV19	TRBJ2-5	-	CASSIGRQETQYF	TGTGCCAGTAGTATAGGCAGGCAAGAGACCCAGTACTTC
-	TRBV2	TRBJ2-3	-	CASTARSETQYF	TGTGCCAGCACGGCCCGCAGCGAGACGCAGTATTTT
-	TRBV15	TRBJ2-3	TRBD2	CATSIGSGASTDTQYF	TGTGCCACCAGCATCGGTAGCGGGGCGAGCACAGATACGCAGTATTTT
-	TRBV6-2/TRBV6-3	TRBJ2-2	TRBD2	CASRPSGGAPTGELFF	TGTGCCAGCAGACCTAGCGGGGGGGCTCCCACCGGGGAGCTGTTTTTT
-	TRBV7-2	TRBJ1-2	-	CASSFPGVYGYTF	TGTGCCAGCAGCTTTCCAGGGGTCTATGGCTACACCTTC
-	TRBV10-1	TRBJ1-6	-	CASSRQGYNSPLHF	TGCGCCAGCAGTCGGCAGGGCTATAATTCACCCCTCCACTTT
-	TRBV10-3	TRBJ1-2	TRBD1	CAISESIFDRGYGYTF	TGTGCCATCAGTGAGTCTATCTTCGACAGGGGCTATGGCTACACCTTC
-	TRBV11-2	TRBJ2-7	-	CASSLRGGDYEQYF	TGTGCCAGCAGCTTGAGGGGGGGGGACTACGAGCAGTACTTC